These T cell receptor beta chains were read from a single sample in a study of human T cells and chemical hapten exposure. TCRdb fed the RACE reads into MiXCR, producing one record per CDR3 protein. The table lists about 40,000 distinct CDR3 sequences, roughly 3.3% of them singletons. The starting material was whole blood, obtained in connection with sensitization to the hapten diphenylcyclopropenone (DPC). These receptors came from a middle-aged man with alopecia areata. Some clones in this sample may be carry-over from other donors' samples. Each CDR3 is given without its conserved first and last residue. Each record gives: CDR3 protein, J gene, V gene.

CDR3aa: ASSSPVGQGVQPQH
j_gene: TRBJ1-5
v_gene: TRBV6-6

CDR3aa: ASSSMGRLRNNEQF
j_gene: TRBJ2-1
v_gene: TRBV7-2

CDR3aa: ASSRVHRDRGSGANVLT
j_gene: TRBJ2-6
v_gene: TRBV18

CDR3aa: ASSLLDEAETQY
j_gene: TRBJ2-5
v_gene: TRBV18

CDR3aa: ASSELAGEETQY
j_gene: TRBJ2-5
v_gene: TRBV6-6

CDR3aa: ASSPDSTRGSPLH
j_gene: TRBJ1-6
v_gene: TRBV5-1

CDR3aa: ASTGTGMYEQY
j_gene: TRBJ2-7
v_gene: TRBV27

CDR3aa: ASSQRAQGAETQY
j_gene: TRBJ2-5
v_gene: TRBV4-3

CDR3aa: ASSPSWRERDNEQF
j_gene: TRBJ2-1
v_gene: TRBV11-2

CDR3aa: SATRDRVTYEQY
j_gene: TRBJ2-7
v_gene: TRBV20-1

CDR3aa: ASGLGGAGLLSVRNEQF
j_gene: TRBJ2-1
v_gene: TRBV12-5

CDR3aa: ASSTGPYEQY
j_gene: TRBJ2-7
v_gene: TRBV25-1

CDR3aa: ASSKPVNYEQY
j_gene: TRBJ2-7
v_gene: TRBV28

CDR3aa: ASSFLRATNEKLF
j_gene: TRBJ1-4
v_gene: TRBV28

CDR3aa: ASSPRFGIETQY
j_gene: TRBJ2-5
v_gene: TRBV18

CDR3aa: ASSLQGADSPLH
j_gene: TRBJ1-6
v_gene: TRBV7-9

CDR3aa: ASSLNGVEQF
j_gene: TRBJ2-1
v_gene: TRBV27

CDR3aa: ASSFERGTEAF
j_gene: TRBJ1-1
v_gene: TRBV12-3/TRBV12-4

CDR3aa: ASSRGQGNTEAF
j_gene: TRBJ1-1
v_gene: TRBV5-1

CDR3aa: ASSSDPGPPYGYT
j_gene: TRBJ1-2
v_gene: TRBV27

CDR3aa: ASSPRMVETQY
j_gene: TRBJ2-5
v_gene: TRBV10-2

CDR3aa: ASSGRGRLGGPQY
j_gene: TRBJ2-5
v_gene: TRBV7-2

CDR3aa: ASRATRGQGAVNEQF
j_gene: TRBJ2-1
v_gene: TRBV12-3/TRBV12-4

CDR3aa: ASSRRGAEQY
j_gene: TRBJ2-7
v_gene: TRBV27

CDR3aa: ASSLDGTSGTDTQY
j_gene: TRBJ2-3
v_gene: TRBV5-1

CDR3aa: ASSFGSATSYEQY
j_gene: TRBJ2-7
v_gene: TRBV7-2